This T cell receptor (beta chain) was sequenced for a study of T-cell memory formation after mild COVID-19. The CDR3 is 15 amino acids. CDR1 and CDR2 (germline): SGHTA, FQGNSA. The V gene end was trimmed by 6 bases and the J gene end by 3 bases; junction bases not matched to a gene: 8. TCRdb passed the 5' RACE reads through MiXCR, listing each CDR3 protein once. The sample records over 450,000 distinct CDR3 sequences, roughly 20% being singletons. The V gene is TRBV7-2, the J gene TRBJ2-1; 7 nucleotides line up with TRBD1. Source material: PBMCs or a T cell subset sorted from them (not recorded which). The source is an adult woman who had mild COVID-19 (a few samples of this study predate the infection). Cell type and time point are not known. The CDR3 DNA sequence: TGTGCCAGCAGTAAACCGGGACAGTACTACAATGAGCAGTTCTTC. Translating it yields CASSKPGQYYNEQFF. Drawing the rest from reference TRBV7-2 and TRBJ2-1, the complete variable domain is GAGVSQSPSNKVTEKGKDVELRCDPISGHTALYWYRQSLGQGLEFLIYFQGNSAPDKSGLPSDRFSAERTGGSVSTLTIQRTQQEDSAVYLCASSKPGQYYNEQFFGPGTRLTVL.